Listed here are 26 T cell receptor beta chains from one sample, sequenced in a study of blood T cell repertoires in COVID-19. TCRdb keeps only in-frame clones here, not all; method: immunoSEQ multiplex PCR. The sample includes approximately 150,000 clones, approximately 84% of them seen just once. Source material: PBMCs or T cells enriched from blood (not recorded which). These receptors originate from a man between 45 and 60 years old in a cohort exposed to, infected with or recovered from COVID-19 (not recorded which).

This clone was detected a few times. CDR3 in amino acids: CASSLQGTYGYTF. The CDR3 coding sequence is TGTGCCAGCAGTCTCCAGGGGACCTATGGCTACACCTTC. The chain uses TRBV6-5 and TRBJ1-2; possible D gene TRBD1, 6 bases. With 5 bases removed from V and 4 bases from J, the gap between germline ends came to 11 bases. CDR3 length equals 13 residues. Germline V lookup: CDR1 MNHEY, CDR2 SVGAGI.

This clone appeared a few times. This sequence joins TRBV9 and TRBJ1-6, with a tentative D call TRBD1 (6 bases). This CDR3 is 14 amino acids long. V was shortened by 2 bases and J by 7 bases, with 10 bases between the two germline ends. Germline CDR1 SGDLS, CDR2 YYNGEE. CDR3 loop: CASSVGQLNSPLHF. CDR3 nucleotide sequence: TGTGCCAGCAGCGTCGGACAGTTAAATTCACCCCTCCACTTT.

This chain connects TRBV6-1 to TRBJ1-5, with a weak D call TRBD1 (6 bases). Germline assignment: CDR1 MNHNS and CDR2 SASEGT. V lost 3 bases and J 4 bases, leaving 13 bases between the germline ends. The CDR3 has 15 amino acids. CDR3 coding DNA: TGTGCCAGCAGTGAGGGTAACAGGGAGAATCAGCCCCAGCATTTT. It translates to CASSEGNRENQPQHF.

J is TRBJ2-1 and V is TRBV9, with 10 bases that match TRBD2. CDR3 length: 16 residues. Looked up from germline, CDR1 is SGDLS and CDR2 is YYNGEE. Losses at the gene ends were 0 bases for V and 8 bases for J; bases not matched to a gene: 8. The CDR3 spells CASSVASSGRSDEQFF. Here the CDR3 DNA reads TGTGCCAGCAGCGTAGCATCTAGCGGGAGATCCGATGAGCAGTTCTTC.

The chain carries TRBV10-3 and TRBJ2-7; D is undetermined. CDR1 is ENHRY and CDR2 is SYGVKD in the germline V gene. The CDR3 is 12 residues long. Deletions cut 1 base from V and 3 bases from J, with 4 bases between. The CDR3 reads CAISEFLYEQYF. The CDR3 DNA reads as TGTGCCATCAGTGAGTTTCTCTACGAGCAGTACTTC.

This clone was seen only once. The rearrangement joins TRBV6-5 to TRBJ1-1, with TRBD1 as a possible D gene (5 bases). The CDR3 has 12 amino acids. V lost 8 bases and J lost 2, with 9 bases in between. Germline-derived CDR1 and CDR2 are MNHEY and SVGAGI. The CDR3, as DNA: TGTGCCAGCGGACACCGTAACACTGAAGCTTTCTTT. Amino acids: CASGHRNTEAFF.

The chain combines TRBV9 with TRBJ1-6; maybe TRBD1 (6 bases). V was shortened by 2 bases and J by 4 bases, with 10 bases between the two germline ends. The CDR3 sequence is 15 residues long. Germline V gene data show CDR1 as SGDLS and CDR2 as YYNGEE. DNA of the CDR3: TGTGCCAGCAGCGTGACAGGTTCTTATAATTCACCCCTCCACTTT. Translated: CASSVTGSYNSPLHF.

This clone showed up many times. The V and J genes are TRBV7-2 and TRBJ2-2; 9 bases are shared with TRBD2. CDR1 and CDR2 from the germline V gene are SGHTA and FQGNSA. The V segment lost 2 bases and the J segment 4 bases; nucleotides outside the gene matches: 5. The CDR3 is made up of 16 amino acids. In DNA, the CDR3 is TGTGCCAGCAGCTTAAATCGCGGGGGGGTCACCGGGGAGCTGTTTTTT. Its protein product is CASSLNRGGVTGELFF.

The chain joins TRBV10-3 to TRBJ2-5; 10 positions agree with TRBD2. The V segment lost 3 bases and the J segment 3 bases; nucleotides outside the gene matches: 4. The V gene's germline CDR1 is ENHRY and CDR2 SYGVKD. The CDR3 runs 15 residues. In DNA, the CDR3 is TGTGCCATCAGTGATGGACTAGCGGAAAAAGAGACCCAGTACTTC. It is translated as CAISDGLAEKETQYF.

The rearrangement joins TRBV5-8 to TRBJ1-4; D uncertain. Looked up from germline, CDR1 is SGHTS and CDR2 is YDEGEE. The CDR3 is 15 residues long. The germline V and J ends were trimmed by 0 bases and 0 bases, with 6 bases remaining between them. The CDR3 is CASSLGESTNEKLFF. The CDR3 coding sequence is TGTGCCAGCAGCTTGGGAGAATCAACTAATGAAAAACTGTTTTTT.

In DNA form, the CDR3 reads TGTGCCAGCTCACCGACTAGTGGGGGGGAGACCCAGTACTTC. It specifies CASSPTSGGETQYF. V gene TRBV18 combines with J gene TRBJ2-5, with D perhaps matching TRBD2 (6 bases). Germline V lookup: CDR1 KGHSH, CDR2 LQKENI. V was trimmed by 3 bases and J by 5 bases, leaving 13 bases between them. The CDR3 has 14 residues.

This chain joins TRBV2 and TRBJ1-5, with 8 bases that match TRBD1. Germline trimming cut 6 bases from V and 6 bases from J; bases unmatched to any gene: 4. Per germline, CDR1 SNHLY and CDR2 FYNNEI. CDR3 length equals 13 residues. The CDR3 DNA is TGTGCCAGCAGGGACAGGGTTGGTCAGCCCCAGCATTTT. Protein product: CASRDRVGQPQHF.

The chain employs TRBV7-2 and TRBJ2-7; 8 bases agree with TRBD1. This CDR3 has 15 residues. V trimming: 3 bases; J trimming: 5 bases; junction bases outside the gene matches: 9. Per germline, CDR1 SGHTA and CDR2 FQGNSA. CDR3: CASSLSQGVPHEQYF. CDR3 DNA: TGTGCCAGCAGCTTGTCACAGGGGGTTCCCCACGAGCAGTACTTC.

V usage is TRBV10-3 and J usage is TRBJ2-7; TRBD1 matches at 7 bases. The CDR3 runs 13 residues. The trim removed 4 bases at V and 3 bases at J, leaving 3 bases unmatched. Germline CDR1 ENHRY, CDR2 SYGVKD. CDR3 in DNA: TGTGCCATCAGTGCGACAGGGAGCTACGAGCAGTACTTC. This sequence encodes CAISATGSYEQYF.

V usage is TRBV15 and J usage is TRBJ2-6; D gene unclear. The germline gives CDR1 LNHNV, CDR2 YYDKDF (reference sequence). The length of the CDR3 is 18 residues. The V and J ends lost 0 bases and 0 bases respectively, with 12 bases between them. CDR3 sequence: CATSRDWAVHSGANVLTF. The DNA for the CDR3 is TGTGCCACCAGCAGAGATTGGGCAGTTCACTCTGGGGCCAACGTCCTGACTTTC. Using reference TRBV15 and TRBJ2-6 for the parts outside the CDR3, the full variable domain is DAMVIQNPRYQVTQFGKPVTLSCSQTLNHNVMYWYQQKSSQAPKLLFHYYDKDFNNEADTPDNFQSRRPNTSFCFLDIRSPGLGDTAMYLCATSRDWAVHSGANVLTFGAGSRLTVL.

Concerning this clone itself: In the same sample, other DNA sequences code for this CDR3. The chain recombines TRBV18 with TRBJ2-2, with D unclear. Trimming took 2 bases from V and 0 from J, leaving 4 bases between them. The CDR3 extends over 14 amino acids. Germline CDR1 and CDR2: KGHSH and LQKENI. CDR3 in amino acids: CASSPTANTGELFF. The CDR3 nucleotides read TGTGCCAGCTCACCAACAGCGAACACCGGGGAGCTGTTTTTT.

The genes are TRBV10-2 and TRBJ2-1; D perhaps matches TRBD2 (5 bases). Germline V CDR1 and CDR2: WSHSY, SAAADI. Deletions cut 2 bases from V and 12 bases from J, with 14 bases between. The CDR3 extends over 13 amino acids. DNA for the CDR3: TGCGCCAGCAGTGAGGAGGACTTATTTTCGCAGTTCTTC. It specifies CASSEEDLFSQFF.

V gene TRBV7-9 combines with J gene TRBJ2-3; D call uncertain. The V end lost 4 bases, the J end lost 4 bases, and 6 bases lay between the germline ends. This CDR3 comprises 12 residues. Germline CDR1 and CDR2: SEHNR and FQNEAQ (reference sequence). In nucleotides, the CDR3 is TGTGCCAGCAGCTCCACTGCAGATACGCAGTATTTT. Its protein is CASSSTADTQYF. Combining the CDR3 with reference TRBV7-9 and TRBJ2-3 gives the whole variable domain DTGVSQNPRHKITKRGQNVTFRCDPISEHNRLYWYRQTLGQGPEFLTYFQNEAQLEKSRLLSDRFSAERPKGSFSTLEIQRTEQGDSAMYLCASSSTADTQYFGPGTRLTVL.

The chain recombines TRBV28 with TRBJ1-6, with TRBD1 matching 7 bases. CDR3 length equals 15 residues. V was pared by 7 bases and J by 6 bases, with 9 bases of the junction left unmatched. Germline values: CDR1 MDHEN, CDR2 SYDVKM. The DNA of the CDR3 is TGTGCCAGCAAAACTTCCGGGACAGCTAATTCACCCCTCCACTTT. This codes for CASKTSGTANSPLHF.

CDR3 sequence: CASSAIRGETQYF. CDR3 nucleotide sequence: TGTGCCAGCAGCGCTATCAGGGGAGAGACCCAGTACTTC. V gene TRBV11-2 combines with J gene TRBJ2-5; perhaps TRBD1 as D (6 bases). Germline V CDR1 and CDR2: SGHAT, FQNNGV. Trimming cost V 5 bases and J 4 bases, with 11 bases left between them. The CDR3 consists of 13 residues.

This chain links TRBV15 with TRBJ2-5, with TRBD2 as a possible D gene (6 bases). Germline V CDR1 and CDR2: LNHNV, YYDKDF (reference sequence). This CDR3 region has 16 residues. V was cut by 6 bases and J by 3 bases, with 20 bases left in between. CDR3 residues: CATRAAQGGFEETQYF. The CDR3 DNA reads TGTGCCACCAGAGCCGCGCAGGGAGGATTCGAAGAGACCCAGTACTTC.

V and J are TRBV6-5 and TRBJ1-2, with TRBD1 identical over 8 bases. Trimming at V came to 0 bases and at J to 7 bases, leaving 4 bases not matched to a gene. Germline V CDR1 and CDR2: MNHEY, SVGAGI. CDR3 length: 14 amino acids. In DNA, the CDR3 is TGTGCCAGCAGTTACTCGACAGGGGCTGGTGGCTACACCTTC. Translating it yields CASSYSTGAGGYTF.

The rearrangement uses TRBV25-1 and TRBJ2-3, with TRBD1 as a possible D gene (6 bases). CDR1 MGHDK and CDR2 SYGVNS come from the germline V gene. This CDR3 comprises 12 residues. Between the trimmed V and J ends, which lost 3 bases and 13 bases, there was a span of 14 bases. CDR3 DNA sequence: TGTGCCAGCAGTGAGGGGGCGGGTGAGGAGTATTTT. This sequence encodes CASSEGAGEEYF.

The chain combines TRBV29-1 with TRBJ1-5, with TRBD1 as a possible D gene (6 bases). V was cut by 5 bases and J by 6 bases, with 14 bases left in between. Per the germline V gene, CDR1 is SQVTM and CDR2 is ANQGSEA. The CDR3 sequence is 13 residues long. In DNA, the CDR3 is TGCAGCGTTTTAACAGGGTCAGGTCAGCCCCAGCATTTT. It translates to CSVLTGSGQPQHF.

The sample holds a few counts of this clone. The rearrangement uses TRBV3-1 (or the pseudogene TRBV3-2) and TRBJ2-5; D is possibly TRBD2 (5 bases). The CDR3 runs to 12 residues. Trimming took 8 bases from V and 4 from J, leaving 11 bases between them. Germline CDR1 reads LGHDT; CDR2 reads YNNKEL (reference sequence). CDR3 amino acids: CASGGSRETQYF. The CDR3 DNA reads TGTGCCAGCGGCGGGTCCCGAGAGACCCAGTACTTC.

The CDR3 DNA is TGTGCCAGCAGCGTAAGCCCAGGGATCGTAGAGACCCAGTACTTC. It specifies CASSVSPGIVETQYF. The rearrangement links TRBV9 to TRBJ2-5; D perhaps matches TRBD1 (5 bases). The ends were cut back, 1 base at V and 4 bases at J, with 14 bases in the middle. Germline values: CDR1 SGDLS, CDR2 YYNGEE. The CDR3 loop spans 15 amino acids. Variable domain in full (rest from reference TRBV9 and TRBJ2-5): DSGVTQTPKHLITATGQRVTLRCSPRSGDLSVYWYQQSLDQGLQFLIQYYNGEERAKGNILERFSAQQFPDLHSELNLSSLELGDSALYFCASSVSPGIVETQYFGPGTRLLVL.